This is a list of T cell receptor beta chains from one sample in a study of blood T cell repertoires in COVID-19. The repertoire was sequenced with immunoSEQ multiplex PCR; TCRdb's copy has only in-frame clones and lacks some. The repertoire holds about 250,000 clones, with 65% to 90% as singletons. The sequencing sample was made of PBMCs or T cells enriched from blood (not recorded which). The origin of the receptors is a man aged 18 to 30 who had recovered from COVID-19. The CDR3 runs from the conserved cysteine through the conserved F or W. D genes are given only for firm matches. Expanded clones are given a class, and other clones once, few, many or no size at all.

once	TRBD2	TRBJ2-5	TRBV28	TGTGCCAGCATACTAGCGGGAGGGCGTTCAGAGACCCAGTACTTC	CASILAGGRSETQYF
NA	TRBD2	TRBJ2-2	TRBV6-6	TGTGCCAGCAGACCAGGACTAGCGTCGAACACCGGGGAGCTGTTTTTT	CASRPGLASNTGELFF
once	NA	TRBJ1-1	TRBV7-9	TGTGCCAGCAGCTTAAGATTGGATCCGGGCACTGAAGCTTTCTTT	CASSLRLDPGTEAFF
NA	NA	TRBJ2-2	TRBV14	TGTGCCAGCAGCCGTAGGAGATACACCGGGGAGCTGTTTTTT	CASSRRRYTGELFF
NA	NA	TRBJ2-2	TRBV5-1	TGCGCCAGCAGCCGTACCCGGGGGTCCGGGGAGCTGTTTTTT	CASSRTRGSGELFF
NA	TRBD1	TRBJ1-2	TRBV2	TGTGCCAGGAAGACCGGGACAGGGGTCTATGGCTACACCTTC	CARKTGTGVYGYTF
NA	NA	TRBJ2-1	TRBV21-1	TGTGCCAGCAGCAAAGCCCATACTAGCGGGAAAGGAGCCTACAATGAGCAGTTCTTC	CASSKAHTSGKGAYNEQFF
once	NA	TRBJ1-6	TRBV7-2	TGTGCCAGCAGCTTATCCGGGGAACGTTCACCCCTCCACTTT	CASSLSGERSPLHF
NA	NA	TRBJ2-2	TRBV9	TGTGCCACCTCCATCAGGCACACCGGGGAGCTGTTTTTT	CATSIRHTGELFF
NA	NA	TRBJ2-6	TRBV6-1	TGTGCCAGCAGTGAAGAGGCGGGGTCTGGGGCCAACGTCCTGACTTTC	CASSEEAGSGANVLTF
once	NA	TRBJ1-6	TRBV19	TGTGCCAGTAGTATGGAGGGGAACGGAGATAATTCACCCCTCCACTTT	CASSMEGNGDNSPLHF
few	NA	TRBJ1-6	TRBV6-5	TGTGCCAGCAGTCAACTTAGGTGGGGGGATTCACCCCTCCACTTT	CASSQLRWGDSPLHF
NA	TRBD2	TRBJ2-5	TRBV5-8	TGTGCCAGCAGCCCGGCGGTAGCGGGGAACTCGTGGGAGACCCAGTACTTC	CASSPAVAGNSWETQYF
NA	TRBD2	TRBJ2-1	TRBV28	TGTGCCAGCAGCAGAACTAGCGGCACTTACAATGAGCAGTTCTTC	CASSRTSGTYNEQFF
NA	NA	TRBJ2-7	TRBV7-9	TGTGCCAGCAGCTTAAGCGGAACCTACGAGCAGTACTTC	CASSLSGTYEQYF
NA	NA	TRBJ2-2	TRBV7-2	TGTGCCAGCAGCTTGTCCCAGATCAACACCGGGGAGCTGTTTTTT	CASSLSQINTGELFF
NA	TRBD1	TRBJ2-1	TRBV24-1	TGTGCCACCAGTGATCCCCCTCGGACAGGGATCAATGAGCAGTTCTTC	CATSDPPRTGINEQFF